This entry is about one TCR beta chain. What it binds is not known. This sample is drawn from a study of cytomegalovirus exposure and HLA in healthy donors. The CDR3 is 19 residues long. V dropped 4 bases and J dropped 2; count of bases not matched to a gene: 18. Per the germline V gene, CDR1 is MDHEN and CDR2 is SYDVKM. Study results and caveats: A few of the chains that were CMV-associated were confirmed in vitro to be specific for CMV antigens. A classifier reportedly called cytomegalovirus status with high sensitivity and specificity. When presence/absence was analysed, sequencing depth was taken to be roughly uniform across donors.

PCR was performed using 60 Vbeta and 13 Jbeta primers. Method: immunoSEQ multiplex PCR; TCRdb's copy keeps in-frame clones and lacks some. The repertoire holds more than 75,000 clones, with about nine tenths as singletons. The rearrangement links TRBV28 to TRBJ2-5; 8 nucleotides align to TRBD1. Specimen: PBMCs. This receptor was obtained from a man aged 18 to 29 in good health and CMV-seronegative. CDR3 DNA sequence: TGTGCCAGCAGTTCCCACACCGGCCTGGGCAGGGGGCTACAAGAGACCCAGTACTTC. It encodes CASSSHTGLGRGLQETQYF.